This entry concerns a single TCR beta chain. The data originate from a study of cytomegalovirus exposure and HLA in healthy donors. In the PCR, 60 Vbeta and 13 Jbeta primers were used. TCRdb's copy holds only in-frame clones and misses some; the assay was immunoSEQ multiplex PCR. The sample records 250,000 or so clones, 80% to 95% being singletons. Germline V lookup: CDR1 MNHEY, CDR2 SMNVEV (reference sequence). The CDR3 spans 14 residues. Trimming stripped 5 bases from V and 3 bases from J, with 14 bases between. This sequence joins TRBV27 and TRBJ2-7; a weak D match, TRBD1 (6 bases). This sequence was found in a girl under 10 years old in good health and CMV-seronegative. Sequenced input: PBMCs. The CDR3 spells CASSPGVGVYEQYF. The DNA of the CDR3 is TGTGCCAGCAGTCCAGGGGTCGGAGTCTACGAGCAGTACTTC.